This is a list of T cell receptor beta chains from one sample in a study of sequential checkpoint blockade in melanoma. Repertoires were generated with immunoSEQ multiplex PCR, while TCRdb's copy carries only in-frame clones and drops some. The profile shows over 15,000 clones, approximately 81% of them singletons. Specimen: CD8+ T cells sorted from blood (inferred from file names), collected from a patient given nivolumab and ipilimumab in sequence. Receptor source: a human donor with melanoma. Both conserved end residues are part of each CDR3. D genes are given only for firm matches. Rows may omit the clone size; those that give it use once, few, many or a size class.

J | D | V | size | length | DNA | CDR3
TRBJ2-7 | NA | TRBV6-6 | NA | 13 | TGTGCCAGCAGTTACTCACTGGCCTACGAGCAGTACTTC | CASSYSLAYEQYF
TRBJ2-1 | NA | TRBV4-2 | NA | 14 | TGTGCCAGCAGCTGGGGGGAGGCTAGGAATGAGCAGTTCTTC | CASSWGEARNEQFF
TRBJ2-7 | NA | TRBV11-2 | NA | 12 | TGTGCCAGCAGCTTAGGGGGCCCCGAGCAGTACTTC | CASSLGGPEQYF
TRBJ2-1 | NA | TRBV27 | once | 15 | TGTGCCAGCAGCCGCGCCCGGGGGGCCCGGGATGAGCAGTTCTTC | CASSRARGARDEQFF
TRBJ2-7 | TRBD1 | TRBV30 | NA | 14 | TGTGCCTGGAGCAGGGGGACAGGGTACCACGAGCAGTACTTC | CAWSRGTGYHEQYF
TRBJ2-7 | NA | TRBV30 | NA | 11 | TGTGCCTGGAGACAGGGCTACGAGCAGTACTTC | CAWRQGYEQYF
TRBJ2-3 | TRBD1 | TRBV27 | once | 18 | TGTGCCAGCAGTCCGGGACAGGTGCTCCTTCCTAGCACAGATACGCAGTATTTT | CASSPGQVLLPSTDTQYF
TRBJ2-1 | TRBD2 | TRBV5-6 | NA | 19 | TGTGCCAGCAGCGCCCGTACCGGGACTAGCGGGAGTTTGCGGCATGAGCAGTTCTTC | CASSARTGTSGSLRHEQFF
TRBJ2-7 | NA | TRBV7-9 | once | 14 | TGTGCCAGCAGCTTGGGCAGTCAGGGGAGTGAGCAGTACTTC | CASSLGSQGSEQYF
TRBJ1-2 | NA | TRBV7-6 | NA | 15 | TGTGCCAGCAGCTTAGTCGGGGGGACCGTCGATGGCTACACCTTC | CASSLVGGTVDGYTF
TRBJ2-1 | NA | TRBV30 | once | 13 | TGTGCCTGGAGTCTTGGGGGGATCAATGAGCAGTTCTTC | CAWSLGGINEQFF
TRBJ2-7 | NA | TRBV6-1 | NA | 13 | TGTGCCAGCAGTGAAGGGGACACGGGCGAGCAGTACTTC | CASSEGDTGEQYF
TRBJ2-7 | TRBD1 | TRBV30 | NA | 13 | TGTGCCTGGGACGGGACAGGGGGCCACGAGCAGTACTTC | CAWDGTGGHEQYF
TRBJ2-2 | TRBD1 | TRBV7-6 | NA | 16 | TGTGCCAGCAGCTTACTAGGGACAGCAACGACCGGGGAGCTGTTTTTT | CASSLLGTATTGELFF
TRBJ2-7 | NA | TRBV19 | NA | 15 | TGTGCCAGTAGTCCGTTTTACGGGAGTTCCTACGAGCAGTACTTC | CASSPFYGSSYEQYF
TRBJ2-5 | NA | TRBV5-4 | NA | 13 | TGTGCCAGCAGCTCGCCTCAGCAAGAGACCCAGTACTTC | CASSSPQQETQYF
TRBJ2-7 | NA | TRBV25-1 | NA | 14 | TGTGCCAGCAGTCACACAGGGAGCTCCTACGAGCAGTACTTC | CASSHTGSSYEQYF
TRBJ1-6 | NA | TRBV6-1 | NA | 15 | TGTGCCAGCAGTGAAGCGGACGGCGGGTATTCACCCCTCCACTTT | CASSEADGGYSPLHF
TRBJ2-7 | NA | TRBV6-1 | NA | 13 | TGTGCCACCAGACAGGGACTATCCTACGAGCAGTACTTC | CATRQGLSYEQYF
TRBJ1-4 | TRBD1 | TRBV14 | NA | 15 | TGTGCCAGCAGCCTCACACAGGGGGCAGGGGAAAAACTGTTTTTT | CASSLTQGAGEKLFF
TRBJ2-1 | NA | TRBV6-6 | NA | 11 | TGTGCCAGCGCGACTCTCAATGAGCAGTTCTTC | CASATLNEQFF
TRBJ2-5 | TRBD1 | TRBV4-1 | NA | 15 | TGCGCCAGCAGCCAAACCCCAGGGGGACAAGAGACCCAGTACTTC | CASSQTPGGQETQYF
TRBJ2-7 | NA | TRBV27 | NA | 13 | TGTGCCAGCAGTTTAAGGGCAGGGCTCGAGCAGTACTTC | CASSLRAGLEQYF
TRBJ2-1 | TRBD1 | TRBV5-1 | NA | 14 | TGCGCCAGCAGGCCCGGACAGGGAAGAAATGAGCAGTTCTTC | CASRPGQGRNEQFF
TRBJ2-1 | TRBD2 | TRBV7-8 | NA | 18 | TGTGCCAGCAGCTTAGTTTTTGGGACTAGCGGGAGCTACAATGAGCAGTTCTTC | CASSLVFGTSGSYNEQFF
TRBJ2-5 | TRBD2 | TRBV9 | NA | 15 | TGTGCCAGCAGCGAGGGACTAGCGGGACTAGAGACCCAGTACTTC | CASSEGLAGLETQYF
TRBJ2-7 | NA | TRBV4-3 | few | 14 | TGCGCCAGCAGCCAAGGATCAGAATCCTACGAGCAGTACTTC | CASSQGSESYEQYF
TRBJ2-1 | TRBD2 | TRBV25-1 | NA | 18 | TGTGCCAGCAGTGAATGGCTGGCAGCGGGAGGCGCCTACAATGAGCAGTTCTTC | CASSEWLAAGGAYNEQFF
TRBJ2-1 | TRBD2 | TRBV4-3 | few | 16 | TGCGCCAGCAGCCCAGACCTAGCGGGAGAGGGTAATGAGCAGTTCTTC | CASSPDLAGEGNEQFF
TRBJ2-1 | TRBD1 | TRBV27 | NA | 13 | TGTGCCAGTAGACAGGGGGCTTACAATGAGCAGTTCTTC | CASRQGAYNEQFF
TRBJ1-1 | NA | TRBV7-8 | NA | 12 | TGTGCCAGCAGCTCACCCGGACAGGAAGCTTTCTTT | CASSSPGQEAFF
TRBJ2-5 | NA | TRBV7-7 | NA | 17 | TGTGCCAGCAGCTTAAAGGCCCTAGGGGGGGGCCAAGAGACCCAGTACTTC | CASSLKALGGGQETQYF
TRBJ2-7 | TRBD2 | TRBV11-2 | NA | 15 | TGTGCCAGCAGCCGCAGTAGCGGGGGGCCCAACGAGCAGTACTTC | CASSRSSGGPNEQYF
TRBJ1-1 | TRBD1 | TRBV29-1 | NA | 16 | TGCAGCGTTTTAGGAGGAACAGGGGGCATGGGGACTGAAGCTTTCTTT | CSVLGGTGGMGTEAFF
TRBJ2-2 | NA | TRBV19 | NA | 13 | TGTGCCAGTAGTATAGACCAAAACGGGGAGCTGTTTTTT | CASSIDQNGELFF
TRBJ2-3 | NA | TRBV19 | once | 14 | TGTGCCAGTAATGCAGGTGGAGGGACAGATACGCAGTATTTT | CASNAGGGTDTQYF
TRBJ2-3 | TRBD2 | TRBV27 | NA | 15 | TGTGCCAGCAGTTTTGGGGCGGGAGTCACAGATACGCAGTATTTT | CASSFGAGVTDTQYF
TRBJ2-3 | TRBD1 | TRBV27 | NA | 14 | TGTGCCAGCAGTGCAGGACAGGGGCGGGATACGCAGTATTTT | CASSAGQGRDTQYF
TRBJ2-1 | TRBD2 | TRBV19 | NA | 15 | TGTGCCAGTAGTATGTCTAGCGGAGCCTTCAATGAGCAGTTCTTC | CASSMSSGAFNEQFF
TRBJ2-7 | NA | TRBV5-4 | NA | 11 | TGTGCCAGCAGCCTAATAGACGAGCAGTACTTC | CASSLIDEQYF
TRBJ2-1 | NA | TRBV27 | NA | 14 | TGTGCCAGCCAGCCGGGGGTAACCTACAATGAGCAGTTCTTC | CASQPGVTYNEQFF
TRBJ1-5 | NA | TRBV28 | NA | 15 | TGTGCCAGCAGTACAGGGCGGTTTAGCAATCAGCCCCAGCATTTT | CASSTGRFSNQPQHF
TRBJ2-7 | TRBD1 | TRBV7-2 | once | 16 | TGTGCCAGCAGCTTAGGCCCCGGACAGGATGGCTACGAGCAGTACTTC | CASSLGPGQDGYEQYF
TRBJ2-1 | NA | TRBV5-6 | NA | 15 | TGTGCCAGCAGGTGGGCCAAGGGGGGGGACAATGAGCAGTTCTTC | CASRWAKGGDNEQFF
TRBJ2-7 | TRBD1 | TRBV7-8 | NA | 15 | TGTGCCAGCAGCTTAGGGGGACAGGGAATCTACGAGCAGTACTTC | CASSLGGQGIYEQYF
TRBJ2-7 | TRBD2 | TRBV9 | NA | 15 | TGTGCCAGCAGCCCCACAGCGGGGTTCTCCTACGAGCAGTACTTC | CASSPTAGFSYEQYF
TRBJ1-1 | NA | TRBV5-4 | once | 13 | TGTGCCAGCAGCTTTTTAGGGGGCACTGAAGCTTTCTTT | CASSFLGGTEAFF
TRBJ2-2 | TRBD1 | TRBV6-5 | NA | 14 | TGTGCCAGCAGTTCCGGGACAGCCACCGGGGAGCTGTTTTTT | CASSSGTATGELFF
TRBJ1-1 | NA | TRBV15 | NA | 17 | TGTGCCACCAGCTCGGGTGGGGGGGGTATTAGTAGCACTGAAGCTTTCTTT | CATSSGGGGISSTEAFF
TRBJ2-7 | TRBD1 | TRBV6-5 | NA | 14 | TGTGCCAGCAGCATCGGGACAGGGGTCTACGAGCAGTACTTC | CASSIGTGVYEQYF
TRBJ1-4 | NA | TRBV7-9 | NA | 13 | TGTGCCAGCAGCTTAATGGGAGGTGAAAAACTGTTTTTT | CASSLMGGEKLFF
TRBJ2-3 | NA | TRBV6-5 | NA | 15 | TGTGCCAGCAGTTACCAGCGAACTCGTACAGATACGCAGTATTTT | CASSYQRTRTDTQYF
TRBJ2-7 | NA | TRBV7-2 | NA | 14 | TGTGCCAGCAGCTTAGGTGGCAACTCCTACGAGCAGTACTTC | CASSLGGNSYEQYF